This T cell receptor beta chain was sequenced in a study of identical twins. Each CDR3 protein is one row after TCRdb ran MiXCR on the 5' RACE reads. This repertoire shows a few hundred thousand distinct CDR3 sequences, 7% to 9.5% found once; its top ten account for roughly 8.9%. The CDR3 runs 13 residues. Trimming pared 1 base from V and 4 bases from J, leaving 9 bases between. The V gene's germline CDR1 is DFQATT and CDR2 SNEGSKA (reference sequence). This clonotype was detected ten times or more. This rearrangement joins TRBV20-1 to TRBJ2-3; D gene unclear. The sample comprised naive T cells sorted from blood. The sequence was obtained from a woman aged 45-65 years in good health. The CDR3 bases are TGCAGTGCTAGAGGTCCCTCCGCAGATACGCAGTATTTT. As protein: CSARGPSADTQYF.